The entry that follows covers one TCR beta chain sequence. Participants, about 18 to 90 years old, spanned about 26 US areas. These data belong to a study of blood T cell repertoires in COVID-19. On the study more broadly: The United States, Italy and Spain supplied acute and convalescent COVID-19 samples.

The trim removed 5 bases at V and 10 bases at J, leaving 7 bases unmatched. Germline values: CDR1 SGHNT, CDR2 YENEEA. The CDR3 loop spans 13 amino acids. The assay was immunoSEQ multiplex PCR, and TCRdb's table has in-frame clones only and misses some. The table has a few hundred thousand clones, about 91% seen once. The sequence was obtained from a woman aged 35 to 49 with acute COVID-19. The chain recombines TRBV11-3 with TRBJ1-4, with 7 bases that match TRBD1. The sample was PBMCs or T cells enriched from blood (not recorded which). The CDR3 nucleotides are TGTGCCAGCAGCAAGGGGGCGCTGGGAAAACTGTTTTTT. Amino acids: CASSKGALGKLFF. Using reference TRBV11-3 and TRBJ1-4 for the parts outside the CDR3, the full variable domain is EAGVVQSPRYKIIEKKQPVAFWCNPISGHNTLYWYLQNLGQGPELLIRYENEEAVDDSQLPKDRFSAERLKGVDSTLKIQPAELGDSAVYLCASSKGALGKLFFGSGTQLSVL.